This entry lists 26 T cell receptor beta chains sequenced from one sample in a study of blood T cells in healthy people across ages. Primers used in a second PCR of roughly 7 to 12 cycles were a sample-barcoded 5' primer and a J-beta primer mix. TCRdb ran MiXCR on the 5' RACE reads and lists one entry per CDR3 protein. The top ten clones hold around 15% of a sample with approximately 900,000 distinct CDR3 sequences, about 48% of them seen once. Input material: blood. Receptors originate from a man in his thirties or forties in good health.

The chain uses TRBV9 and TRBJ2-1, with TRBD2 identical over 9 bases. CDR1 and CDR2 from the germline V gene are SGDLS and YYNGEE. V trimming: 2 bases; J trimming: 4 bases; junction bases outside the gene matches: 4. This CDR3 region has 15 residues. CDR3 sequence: CASSVLLAGYNEQFF. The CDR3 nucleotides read TGTGCCAGCAGCGTCCTACTAGCGGGTTACAATGAGCAGTTCTTC.

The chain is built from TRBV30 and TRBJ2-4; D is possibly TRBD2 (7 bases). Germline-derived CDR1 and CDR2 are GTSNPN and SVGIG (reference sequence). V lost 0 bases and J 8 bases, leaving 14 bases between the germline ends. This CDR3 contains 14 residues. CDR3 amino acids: CAWSVRGARDIQYF. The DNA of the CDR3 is TGTGCCTGGAGTGTACGGGGGGCGCGGGACATTCAGTACTTC.

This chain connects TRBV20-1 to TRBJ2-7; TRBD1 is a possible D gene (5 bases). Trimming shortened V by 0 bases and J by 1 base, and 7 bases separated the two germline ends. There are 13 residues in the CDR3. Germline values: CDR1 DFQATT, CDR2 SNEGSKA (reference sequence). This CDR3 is CSAREQGSYEQYF. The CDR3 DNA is TGCAGTGCTAGAGAGCAGGGTTCCTACGAGCAGTACTTC.

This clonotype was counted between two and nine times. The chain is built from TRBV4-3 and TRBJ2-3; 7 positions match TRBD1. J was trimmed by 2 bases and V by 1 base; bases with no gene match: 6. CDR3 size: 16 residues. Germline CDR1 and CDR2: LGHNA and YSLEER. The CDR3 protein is CASSQGGQVDTDTQYF. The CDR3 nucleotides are TGCGCCAGCAGCCAAGGAGGACAGGTGGACACAGATACGCAGTATTTT.

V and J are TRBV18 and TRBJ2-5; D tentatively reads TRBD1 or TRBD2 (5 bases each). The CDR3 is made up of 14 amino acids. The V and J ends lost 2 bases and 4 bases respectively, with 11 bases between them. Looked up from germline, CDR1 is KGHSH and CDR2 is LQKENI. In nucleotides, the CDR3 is TGTGCCAGCTCACCAGGGGGTCAGCTAGAGACCCAGTACTTC. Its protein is CASSPGGQLETQYF.

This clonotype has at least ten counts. This chain's CDR3 is CASSEGQGVYGYTF. CDR3 sequence (DNA): TGTGCCAGCAGCGAGGGACAGGGCGTCTATGGCTACACCTTC. The V call is TRBV5-6, the J call TRBJ1-2, with 9 nucleotides matching TRBD1. There are 14 residues in the CDR3. V lost 4 bases and J lost 4; bases outside the gene matches: 5. Germline CDR1 is SGHDT and CDR2 is YYEEEE.

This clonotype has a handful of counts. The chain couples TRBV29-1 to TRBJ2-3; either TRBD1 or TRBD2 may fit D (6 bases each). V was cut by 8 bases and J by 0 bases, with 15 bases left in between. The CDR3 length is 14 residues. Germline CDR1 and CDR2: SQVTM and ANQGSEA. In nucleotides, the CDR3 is TGCAGCTATACTGGGGGGCCCAGCACAGATACGCAGTATTTT. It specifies CSYTGGPSTDTQYF.

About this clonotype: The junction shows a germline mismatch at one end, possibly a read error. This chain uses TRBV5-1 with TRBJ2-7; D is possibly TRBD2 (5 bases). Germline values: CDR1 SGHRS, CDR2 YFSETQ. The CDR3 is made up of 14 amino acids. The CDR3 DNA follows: TGCACCAGCAGCGTGAGGGCCGACTCCTACGAGCAGTACTTC. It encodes CTSSVRADSYEQYF. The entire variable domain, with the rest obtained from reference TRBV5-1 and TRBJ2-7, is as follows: KAGVTQTPRYLIKTRGQQVTLSCSPISGHRSVSWYQQTPGQGLQFLFEYFSETQRNKGNFPGRFSGRQFSNSRSEMNVSTLELGDSALYLCTSSVRADSYEQYFGPGTRLTVT.

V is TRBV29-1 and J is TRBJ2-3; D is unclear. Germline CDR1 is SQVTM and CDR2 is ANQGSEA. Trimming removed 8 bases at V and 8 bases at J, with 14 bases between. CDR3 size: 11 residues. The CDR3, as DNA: TGCAGCTCTAATCTCCACGGTACGCAGTATTTT. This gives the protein CSSNLHGTQYF.

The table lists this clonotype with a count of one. The CDR3 DNA reads as TGTGCCAGCTTCGCCAGGGTAGTCAACGAGCAGTACTTC. This sequence encodes CASFARVVNEQYF. V is TRBV6-6 and J is TRBJ2-1, with a possible D match to TRBD1 (5 bases). The J call is doubtful: the DNA matches TRBJ2-7 better. The CDR3 sequence is 13 residues long. Germline V gene sequence: CDR1 MNHNY, CDR2 SVGAGI (reference sequence).

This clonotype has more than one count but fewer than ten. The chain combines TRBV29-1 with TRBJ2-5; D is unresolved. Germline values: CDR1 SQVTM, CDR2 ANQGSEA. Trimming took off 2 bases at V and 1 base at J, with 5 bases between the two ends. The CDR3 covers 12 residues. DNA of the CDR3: TGCAGCGTTGAATGGGCCCAAGAGACCCAGTACTTC. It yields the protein CSVEWAQETQYF.

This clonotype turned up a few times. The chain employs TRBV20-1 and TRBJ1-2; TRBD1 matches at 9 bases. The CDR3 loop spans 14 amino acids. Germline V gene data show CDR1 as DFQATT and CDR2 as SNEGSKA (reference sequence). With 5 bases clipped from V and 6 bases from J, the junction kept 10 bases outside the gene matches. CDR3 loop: CSAYPGQGFHGYTF. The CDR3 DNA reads TGCAGTGCTTACCCGGGACAGGGTTTCCATGGCTACACCTTC.

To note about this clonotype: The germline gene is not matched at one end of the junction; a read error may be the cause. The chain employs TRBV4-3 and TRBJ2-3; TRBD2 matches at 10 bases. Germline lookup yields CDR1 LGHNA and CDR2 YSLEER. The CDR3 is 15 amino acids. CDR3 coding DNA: TGCGCCTGCAGAAAGGGGACTAGCGTAACAGATACGCAGTATTTT. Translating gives CACRKGTSVTDTQYF.

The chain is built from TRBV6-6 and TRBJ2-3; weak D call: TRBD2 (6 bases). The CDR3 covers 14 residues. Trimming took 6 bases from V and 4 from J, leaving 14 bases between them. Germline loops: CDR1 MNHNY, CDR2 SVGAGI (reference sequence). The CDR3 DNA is TGTGCCAGCAGGGACTCGGGCGGGGCAGATACGCAGTATTTT. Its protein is CASRDSGGADTQYF.

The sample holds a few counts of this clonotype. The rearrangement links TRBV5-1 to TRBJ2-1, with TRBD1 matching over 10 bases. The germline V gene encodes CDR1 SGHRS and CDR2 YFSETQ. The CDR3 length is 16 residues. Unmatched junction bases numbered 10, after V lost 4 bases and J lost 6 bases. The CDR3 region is CASSPQTGGTGNEQFF. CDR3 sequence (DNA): TGCGCCAGCAGCCCCCAGACAGGGGGCACCGGCAATGAGCAGTTCTTC.

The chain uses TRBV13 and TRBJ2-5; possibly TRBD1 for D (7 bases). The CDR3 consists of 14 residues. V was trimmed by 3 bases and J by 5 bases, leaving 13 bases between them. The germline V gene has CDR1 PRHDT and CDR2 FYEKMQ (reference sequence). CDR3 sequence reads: CASSLTGTLETQYF. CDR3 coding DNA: TGTGCCAGCAGCTTGACAGGGACTTTGGAGACCCAGTACTTC.

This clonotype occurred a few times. Written as DNA, the CDR3 is TGTGCCAGCAGCTCAGACCCTAGCGGGATCAATGAGCAGTTCTTC. This translates into CASSSDPSGINEQFF. The chain carries TRBV11-2 and TRBJ2-1; 9 nucleotides match TRBD2. The CDR3 runs 15 residues. With 4 bases clipped from V and 6 bases from J, the junction kept 7 bases outside the gene matches. Germline V gene sequence: CDR1 SGHAT, CDR2 FQNNGV.

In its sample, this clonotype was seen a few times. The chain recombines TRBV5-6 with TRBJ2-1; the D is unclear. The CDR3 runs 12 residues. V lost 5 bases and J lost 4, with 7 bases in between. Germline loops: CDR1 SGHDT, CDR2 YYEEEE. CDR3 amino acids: CASRQIYNEQFF. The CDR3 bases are TGTGCCAGCAGACAGATTTACAATGAGCAGTTCTTC.

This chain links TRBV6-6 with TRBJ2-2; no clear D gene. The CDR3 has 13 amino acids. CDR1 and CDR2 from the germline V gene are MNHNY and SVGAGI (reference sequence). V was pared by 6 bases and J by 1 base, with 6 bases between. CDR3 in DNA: TGTGCCAGCAGGTGGAGGAACACCGGGGAGCTGTTTTTT. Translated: CASRWRNTGELFF.

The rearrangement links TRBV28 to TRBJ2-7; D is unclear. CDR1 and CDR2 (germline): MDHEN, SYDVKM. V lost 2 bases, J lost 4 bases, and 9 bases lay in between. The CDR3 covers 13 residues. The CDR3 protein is CASSLPRSYEQYF. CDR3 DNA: TGTGCCAGCAGTTTACCGAGGTCGTACGAGCAGTACTTC.

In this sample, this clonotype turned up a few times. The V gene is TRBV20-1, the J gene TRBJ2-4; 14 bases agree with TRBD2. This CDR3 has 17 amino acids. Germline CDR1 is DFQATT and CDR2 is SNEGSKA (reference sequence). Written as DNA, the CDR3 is TGCAGGTGGACCGGGACTAGCGGGGGACTAGCCAAAAACATTCAGTACTTC. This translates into CRWTGTSGGLAKNIQYF.

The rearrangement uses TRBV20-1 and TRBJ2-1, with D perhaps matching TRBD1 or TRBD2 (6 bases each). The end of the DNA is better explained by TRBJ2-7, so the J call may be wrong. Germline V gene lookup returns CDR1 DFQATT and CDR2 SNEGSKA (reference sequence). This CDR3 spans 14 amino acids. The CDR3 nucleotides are TGCAGCGGGCATGGGGGGCATGTGTACAATGAGCAGTACTTC. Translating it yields CSGHGGHVYNEQYF.

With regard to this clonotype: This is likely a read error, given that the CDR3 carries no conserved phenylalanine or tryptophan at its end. CDR3 loop: CSAQGSVNYGYTS. DNA for the CDR3: TGCAGTGCTCAGGGGTCTGTCAACTATGGCTACACCTCC. The chain carries TRBV29-1 and TRBJ1-2, with a tentative D call TRBD1 (6 bases). This CDR3 is built from 13 residues. CDR1 and CDR2 (germline): SQVTM, ANQGSEA.

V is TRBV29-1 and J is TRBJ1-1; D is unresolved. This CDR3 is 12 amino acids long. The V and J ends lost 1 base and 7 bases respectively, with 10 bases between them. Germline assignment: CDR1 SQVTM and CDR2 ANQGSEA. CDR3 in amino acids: CSVEGVTSEAFF. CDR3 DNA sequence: TGCAGCGTTGAAGGGGTAACAAGTGAAGCTTTCTTT.

CDR3 nucleotide sequence: TGTGCCAGCAGTGAACCTAGTACCAATGAGCAGTTCTTC. It specifies CASSEPSTNEQFF. V usage is TRBV6-5 and J usage is TRBJ2-1; D unresolved. CDR3 length: 13 residues. The V and J ends lost 5 bases and 6 bases respectively, with 11 bases between them. Germline lookup yields CDR1 MNHEY and CDR2 SVGAGI.

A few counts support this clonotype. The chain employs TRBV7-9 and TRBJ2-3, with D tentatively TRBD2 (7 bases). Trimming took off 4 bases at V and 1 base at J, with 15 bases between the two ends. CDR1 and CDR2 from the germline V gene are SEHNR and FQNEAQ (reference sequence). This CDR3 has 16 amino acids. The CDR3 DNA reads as TGTGCCAGCAGCTCTTGGAGGGGGGGTCGCACAGATACGCAGTATTTT. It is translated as CASSSWRGGRTDTQYF.